The source of this T cell receptor (beta chain) is a study of OX40 agonist ivuxolimab in advanced cancers. Whole-study findings and limits: Within 6 weeks, CD4+ and CD8+ blood T cells expanded clonally at 0.1 to 3.0 mg/kg.

Libraries were prepared by immunoSEQ multiplex PCR; TCRdb keeps only in-frame clonotypes and omits some of them. The table shows 15,000 to 20,000 clones, with roughly 70% occurring only once. A note on this clone: Its antigen is unidentified.

The origin of this receptor is an adult with an advanced solid tumor such as melanoma, head and neck, liver or kidney cancer. Material: CD4+ or CD8+ T cells sorted from blood, obtained in a trial of the OX40 agonist ivuxolimab.

CDR3 loop: CASTAENGEMRGYTF. The CDR3 DNA reads as TGCGCCAGCACCGCCGAAAACGGAGAAATGAGGGGCTACACCTTC. The chain is built from TRBV5-1 and TRBJ1-2; unclear D gene. V was pared by 6 bases and J by 8 bases, with 23 bases between. The CDR3 is made up of 15 amino acids. CDR1 is SGHRS, CDR2 YFSETQ, per germline.